This TCR beta chain originates from a study of T cell repertoires in cytomegalovirus infection. The CDR3 runs to 14 residues. The ends were cut back, 4 bases at V and 0 bases at J, with 7 bases in the middle. In germline, CDR1 is SGHNT, CDR2 YYREEE (reference sequence). This clonotype came up many times. TCRdb itself ran the reads through MiXCR, one entry per CDR3 protein. The sample has about 310,000 distinct CDR3 sequences; approximately 8.9% are singletons. Sample: PBMCs. The chain carries TRBV5-4 and TRBJ2-2; D gene unclear. The TCR was taken from a human donor in good health (CMV status not recorded). Some clones in this sample may be carry-over from other donors' samples. CDR3 sequence: CASSAPTNTGELFF. CDR3 in DNA: TGTGCCAGCAGCGCCCCAACGAACACCGGGGAGCTGTTTTTT.